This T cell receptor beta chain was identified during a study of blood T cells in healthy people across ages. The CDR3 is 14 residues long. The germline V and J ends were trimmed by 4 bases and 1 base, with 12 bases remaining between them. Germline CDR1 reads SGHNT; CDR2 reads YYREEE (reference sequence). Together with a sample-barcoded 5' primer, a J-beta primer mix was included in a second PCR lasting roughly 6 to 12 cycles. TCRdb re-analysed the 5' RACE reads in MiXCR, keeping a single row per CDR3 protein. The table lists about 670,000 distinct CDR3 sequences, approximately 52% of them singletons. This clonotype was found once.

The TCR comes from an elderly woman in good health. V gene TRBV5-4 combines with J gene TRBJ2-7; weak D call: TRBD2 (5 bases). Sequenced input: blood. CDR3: CASSVLELSYEQYF. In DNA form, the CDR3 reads TGTGCCAGCAGCGTACTAGAACTTTCCTACGAGCAGTACTTC.